These 22 T cell receptor beta chains were all obtained from the same sample, sequenced in a study of cytomegalovirus exposure and HLA in healthy donors. The PCR had 60 Vbeta and 13 Jbeta primers. The table came from immunoSEQ multiplex PCR; TCRdb's copy has only in-frame clones and leaves some out. Of 170,000 or so clones listed, just under 80% were seen once; the top ten hold 1%. The sequenced sample was PBMCs. Receptors originate from a woman aged 50 to 65 in good health and CMV-seropositive.

This chain links TRBV11-1 with TRBJ2-5; TRBD1 is a possible D gene (6 bases). CDR3 length: 15 residues. Looked up from germline, CDR1 is SGHAT and CDR2 is FQDESV (reference sequence). Trimming pared 1 base from V and 5 bases from J, leaving 14 bases between. The CDR3 region has the DNA TGTGCCAGCAGCTTAGAGGGGGATGTCGGGGAGACCCAGTACTTC. It translates to CASSLEGDVGETQYF.

This chain links TRBV11-1 with TRBJ2-1; tentatively, D is TRBD2 (6 bases). The germline CDR1 and CDR2 sequences are SGHAT and FQDESV (reference sequence). V lost 2 bases, J lost 0 bases, and 8 bases lay in between. The CDR3 totals 15 residues. This chain's CDR3 is CASSLYGGSYNEQFF. CDR3 in DNA: TGTGCCAGCAGCTTATACGGGGGCTCCTACAATGAGCAGTTCTTC.

The chain joins TRBV4-3 to TRBJ2-2, with D perhaps TRBD2 (6 bases). This CDR3 contains 17 residues. Germline V gene data show CDR1 as LGHNA and CDR2 as YSLEER. The V gene lost 0 bases and the J gene lost 1 base, with 12 bases spanning the gap. The CDR3 spells CASSQDVIAENTGELFF. DNA for the CDR3: TGCGCCAGCAGCCAAGATGTAATAGCGGAGAACACCGGGGAGCTGTTTTTT.

This clone has only a few counts. This sequence joins TRBV5-4 and TRBJ1-2, with a tentative D call TRBD1 (5 bases). CDR1 is SGHNT and CDR2 is YYREEE in the germline V gene (reference sequence). This CDR3 spans 15 amino acids. Trimming cost V 0 bases and J 4 bases, with 13 bases left between them. As DNA, the CDR3 is TGTGCCAGCAGCTTGGTCGGGGGTGTCAGCTATGGCTACACCTTC. As protein: CASSLVGGVSYGYTF.

Here the CDR3 DNA reads TGTGCCAGCAGCCAAAGTCCAGCGTCTCAAGAGACCCAGTACTTC. Residues: CASSQSPASQETQYF. The chain employs TRBV14 and TRBJ2-5; D gene ambiguous. This CDR3 has 15 amino acids. Germline lookup yields CDR1 SGHDN and CDR2 FVKESK. V was shortened by 2 bases and J by 2 bases, with 12 bases between the two germline ends.

The CDR3 spells CASAEDRNSGNTIYF. CDR3 DNA sequence: TGTGCCAGCGCCGAAGACAGGAACTCTGGAAACACCATATATTTT. The V and J genes are TRBV28 and TRBJ1-3; TRBD1 might be the D (6 bases). Germline lookup yields CDR1 MDHEN and CDR2 SYDVKM. This CDR3 has 15 residues. V was clipped by 8 bases and J by 0 bases, with 14 bases between them.

In its sample, this clone was seen a few times. The chain joins TRBV11-2 to TRBJ2-2, with D possibly being TRBD1 (5 bases). Per the germline V gene, CDR1 is SGHAT and CDR2 is FQNNGV. The CDR3 covers 16 residues. V was clipped by 1 base and J by 4 bases, with 13 bases between them. CDR3 bases: TGTGCCAGCAGCTTAGGGGCAGGGTCGGCCACCGGGGAGCTGTTTTTT. It codes for CASSLGAGSATGELFF.

The chain employs TRBV30 and TRBJ2-7; TRBD2 aligns across 15 bases. Germline trimming cut 1 base from V and 0 bases from J; bases unmatched to any gene: 7. This CDR3 spans 18 amino acids. CDR1 and CDR2 (germline): GTSNPN, SVGIG (reference sequence). CDR3 sequence: CAWSASGLAGGVSYEQYF. In DNA form, the CDR3 reads TGTGCCTGGAGTGCATCTGGACTAGCGGGAGGGGTCTCCTACGAGCAGTACTTC.

V is TRBV5-4 and J is TRBJ2-3; 13 nucleotides match TRBD2. V gave up 2 bases and J gave up 4 bases; unmatched junction bases: 7. Germline CDR1 is SGHNT and CDR2 is YYREEE (reference sequence). The CDR3 sequence is 17 residues long. DNA of the CDR3: TGTGCCAGCAGCTTTACCGGGACTAGCGGGACATCAGATACGCAGTATTTT. Translated: CASSFTGTSGTSDTQYF.

The chain combines TRBV9 with TRBJ2-5; possible D gene TRBD2, 7 bases. Germline loops: CDR1 SGDLS, CDR2 YYNGEE. Trimming pared 0 bases from V and 1 base from J, leaving 10 bases between. This CDR3 spans 15 amino acids. The CDR3 nucleotides read TGTGCCAGCAGCGTAGGCGGGGGCCCCCAAGAGACCCAGTACTTC. This translates into CASSVGGGPQETQYF.

This chain links TRBV19 with TRBJ1-1; 9 positions agree with TRBD1. V lost 3 bases and J lost 5; bases outside the gene matches: 7. Germline loops: CDR1 LNHDA, CDR2 SQIVND (reference sequence). CDR3 length: 15 residues. The CDR3 loop is CASSILQGARTEAFF. As DNA, the CDR3 is TGTGCCAGTAGTATCCTACAGGGGGCGCGTACTGAAGCTTTCTTT.

V and J are TRBV28 and TRBJ2-7, with 8 bases matching TRBD1. The CDR3 contains 14 residues. The germline CDR1 and CDR2 sequences are MDHEN and SYDVKM. J was trimmed by 4 bases and V by 2 bases; bases with no gene match: 4. DNA of the CDR3: TGTGCCAGCAGTTTACGGAACAGGGGGTACGAGCAGTACTTC. It translates to CASSLRNRGYEQYF.

J is TRBJ2-7 and V is TRBV21-1; the table calls TRBD1, which could not be checked here. TRBV21-1 is labeled a pseudogene. The CDR3 has 15 residues. CDR3 region: CASSNLDTYSDEQYF. The DNA for the CDR3 is TGTGCCAGCAGCAATTTAGACACGTATTCCGACGAGCAGTACTTC.

The gene calls are TRBV7-2 and TRBJ1-4, with D perhaps matching TRBD1 (5 bases). The CDR3 totals 15 residues. V lost 2 bases and J 1 base, leaving 8 bases between the germline ends. The V gene's germline CDR1 is SGHTA and CDR2 FQGNSA. The CDR3 DNA sequence: TGTGCCAGCAGCTTACGGGGGATAACTAATGAAAAACTGTTTTTT. Amino acid sequence: CASSLRGITNEKLFF.

This clone was found once. The chain couples TRBV19 to TRBJ1-5, with a possible D match to TRBD1 (5 bases). Germline CDR1 LNHDA, CDR2 SQIVND (reference sequence). Trimming shortened V by 6 bases and J by 0 bases, and 15 bases separated the two germline ends. The CDR3 extends over 16 amino acids. The CDR3 here is CASRRGTTYSNQPQHF. The CDR3 DNA reads TGTGCCAGTAGACGGGGGACCACCTATAGCAATCAGCCCCAGCATTTT.

The V gene is TRBV9, the J gene TRBJ2-1; D perhaps matches TRBD1 (6 bases). This CDR3 has 17 residues. The V end was cut by 0 bases, the J end by 4 bases, with 17 bases between. Germline-derived CDR1 and CDR2 are SGDLS and YYNGEE. This CDR3 is CASSVGSGAPVYNEQFF. CDR3 coding DNA: TGTGCCAGCAGCGTAGGGTCAGGGGCCCCCGTTTACAATGAGCAGTTCTTC.

The chain is built from TRBV18 and TRBJ1-5; D may be TRBD1 (6 bases). The V and J ends lost 0 bases and 3 bases respectively, with 21 bases between them. This CDR3 has 19 residues. Germline CDR1 and CDR2: KGHSH and LQKENI. The CDR3 is CASSPPRQEEPTYNQPQHF. In DNA form, the CDR3 reads TGTGCCAGCTCACCACCGAGACAGGAGGAGCCAACTTACAATCAGCCCCAGCATTTT. Based on the CDR3 plus reference TRBV18 and TRBJ1-5, the full variable domain is NAGVMQNPRHLVRRRGQEARLRCSPMKGHSHVYWYRQLPEEGLKFMVYLQKENIIDESGMPKERFSAEFPKEGPSILRIQQVVRGDSAAYFCASSPPRQEEPTYNQPQHFGDGTRLSIL.

The chain joins TRBV7-2 to TRBJ1-4, with a possible D match to TRBD1 (5 bases). The CDR3 length is 17 residues. With 1 base removed from V and 7 bases from J, the gap between germline ends came to 19 bases. In germline, CDR1 is SGHTA, CDR2 FQGNSA. CDR3 amino acids: CASSLVAGGSGGEKLFF. The CDR3 DNA is TGTGCCAGCAGCTTAGTAGCGGGGGGATCCGGGGGTGAAAAACTGTTTTTT.

This chain uses TRBV18 with TRBJ1-5, with TRBD1 as a possible D gene (6 bases). Germline CDR1 KGHSH, CDR2 LQKENI. The V end was cut by 5 bases, the J end by 3 bases, with 11 bases between. CDR3 length equals 14 residues. The CDR3 DNA reads as TGTGCCAGCTCAAAACAGGGAGACAATCAGCCCCAGCATTTT. Residues: CASSKQGDNQPQHF.

Worth noting for this clone: The germline gene is not matched at one end of the junction; a read error may be the cause. The gene calls are TRBV7-9 and TRBJ1-2; 11 bases line up with TRBD1. There are 17 residues in the CDR3. Germline V gives CDR1 SEHNR, CDR2 FQNEAQ (reference sequence). The CDR3 loop is CSSSFWTGGPVPYGYTF. Here the CDR3 DNA reads TGTTCCAGCAGCTTTTGGACAGGGGGCCCCGTACCCTATGGCTACACCTTC.

This chain links TRBV11-2 with TRBJ2-3; D unresolved. The CDR3 covers 15 residues. Germline loops: CDR1 SGHAT, CDR2 FQNNGV. V was shortened by 1 base and J by 6 bases, with 14 bases between the two germline ends. CDR3 sequence: CASSLGLGWIDTQYF. The CDR3 DNA reads TGTGCCAGCAGCTTAGGTCTCGGGTGGATTGATACGCAGTATTTT.

This clone was counted a few times. The chain is built from TRBV28 and TRBJ1-6; no definite D call. The CDR3 runs to 13 residues. Trimming took off 3 bases at V and 9 bases at J, with 9 bases between the two ends. The germline V gene encodes CDR1 MDHEN and CDR2 SYDVKM. CDR3 nucleotide sequence: TGTGCCAGCAGTTTTCGGGGTACTTCACCCCTCCACTTT. Translation: CASSFRGTSPLHF.